The T cell receptor beta chain described here comes from a study of cytotoxic CD8 clonotypes in ibrutinib-treated CLL. Assay: immunoSEQ multiplex PCR; the TCRdb copy retains only in-frame clones and omits some. The sample carries over 110,000 clones, 75% to 95% recorded once. Regarding the study as a whole: Baseline levels were approached again at progression, after clonality had risen at ibrutinib response. Baseline levels of clonality went above those of age-matched healthy donors and moved with circulating CD8+ T-cell counts. Public clonotypes were rare and shrank or held steady on treatment.

A note on this clone: Its antigen is as yet unknown.

The trim removed 3 bases at V and 7 bases at J, leaving 5 bases unmatched. The CDR3 extends over 15 amino acids. Germline V gives CDR1 SGHTA, CDR2 FQGTGA. The sequence came from a human donor with chronic lymphocytic leukemia. The sequencing here drew on PBMCs, taken after 12 months of ibrutinib treatment. The J gene is TRBJ2-1, the V gene TRBV7-3, with 11 bases identical to TRBD2. In nucleotides, the CDR3 is TGTGCCAGCAGCTTGGGGACTAGCGGAAGGAATGAGCAGTTCTTC. It encodes CASSLGTSGRNEQFF.